The sequence of this T cell receptor (beta chain) was determined in a study of T-cell memory formation after mild COVID-19. In the study overall: TCR clusters mostly belonged to single donors.

This clonotype was picked up a small number of times. TCRdb independently ran MiXCR on the 5' RACE reads; one entry per CDR3 protein. This sample yields 100,000 to 130,000 distinct CDR3 sequences, of which roughly a sixth are seen a single time; around 5.1% belongs to the top ten. The CDR3 is 15 amino acids. Germline CDR1 and CDR2: KGHSH and LQKENI. V was trimmed by 0 bases and J by 7 bases, leaving 16 bases between them. Input material: PBMCs or a T cell subset sorted from them (not recorded which). The sequence was collected from a man younger than 30 who had mild COVID-19 (a few samples of this study predate the infection). Cell type and time point are not known. This chain uses TRBV18 with TRBJ2-7; D may be TRBD2 (5 bases). CDR3 loop: CASSPPPVVREEQYF. Here the CDR3 DNA reads TGTGCCAGCTCACCACCCCCAGTAGTTCGGGAAGAGCAGTACTTC.